A single sample gave rise to the 19 T cell receptor beta chains below, sequenced in a study of cytomegalovirus exposure and HLA in healthy donors. Profiling relied on immunoSEQ multiplex PCR, and the TCRdb table lists in-frame clones only, not all of them. The sample lists roughly 56,000 clones, approximately 90% occurring once. The sequenced material came from PBMCs. The receptors come from a young man in good health and CMV-seronegative.

The chain joins TRBV11-2 to TRBJ2-7, with 8 bases lining up with TRBD2. CDR1 and CDR2 (germline): SGHAT, FQNNGV. After removal of 1 base from V and 3 bases from J, the junction contained 2 bases not matched to a gene. This CDR3 region has 14 residues. The CDR3 sequence is CASSLGGLDYEQYF. The CDR3, as DNA: TGTGCCAGCAGCTTAGGGGGACTAGACTACGAGCAGTACTTC.

The chain recombines TRBV15 with TRBJ2-1, with TRBD1 matching 7 bases. The germline CDR1 and CDR2 sequences are LNHNV and YYDKDF (reference sequence). CDR3 length: 15 amino acids. After removal of 5 bases from V and 4 bases from J, the junction contained 8 bases not matched to a gene. CDR3 protein: CATSEGTVQYNEQFF. The CDR3 region has the DNA TGTGCCACCAGCGAGGGGACAGTCCAATACAATGAGCAGTTCTTC.

V gene TRBV7-9 combines with J gene TRBJ2-2, with a weak D call TRBD1 (5 bases). CDR1 is SEHNR, CDR2 FQNEAQ, per germline (reference sequence). V dropped 3 bases and J dropped 7 bases, with 15 bases sitting between them. This CDR3 has 15 residues. The CDR3 DNA reads as TGTGCCAGCAGCTTGGGGCGGCAACGGAACGGGGAGCTGTTTTTT. This gives the protein CASSLGRQRNGELFF.

This rearrangement joins TRBV9 to TRBJ2-7, with D unresolved. V lost 0 bases to trimming and J lost 4 bases, with 8 bases between them. The germline V gene has CDR1 SGDLS and CDR2 YYNGEE. CDR3 length: 13 residues. The CDR3 nucleotides are TGTGCCAGCAGCGTAGGAGGCGATTACGAGCAGTACTTC. Residues: CASSVGGDYEQYF.

The V call is TRBV4-2, the J call TRBJ2-4; TRBD2 matches 9 bases. The ends lost 6 bases at V and 0 bases at J; junction bases unmatched: 6. The CDR3 sequence is 16 residues long. Looked up from germline, CDR1 is LGHNA and CDR2 is YNFKEQ. DNA for the CDR3: TGTGCCAGCAGTGATTTAGCGGGGGTAGCCAAAAACATTCAGTACTTC. It yields the protein CASSDLAGVAKNIQYF.

A few counts support this clone. This CDR3 is CASSPGTFSTEAFF. The DNA of the CDR3 is TGTGCCAGCAGTCCAGGGACATTCTCCACTGAAGCTTTCTTT. The rearrangement links TRBV9 to TRBJ1-1; tentative D call: TRBD1 (6 bases). The CDR3 covers 14 residues. The ends were cut back, 5 bases at V and 4 bases at J, with 15 bases in the middle. Germline V gives CDR1 SGDLS, CDR2 YYNGEE.

The J gene is TRBJ2-3, the V gene TRBV9; weak D call: TRBD2 (6 bases). The CDR3 covers 14 residues. V lost 2 bases, J lost 5 bases, and 12 bases lay in between. Looked up from germline, CDR1 is SGDLS and CDR2 is YYNGEE. DNA for the CDR3: TGTGCCAGCAGCGTCACGGAGGGCCGAGATACGCAGTATTTT. Its protein product is CASSVTEGRDTQYF. Combining the CDR3 with reference TRBV9 and TRBJ2-3 gives the whole variable domain DSGVTQTPKHLITATGQRVTLRCSPRSGDLSVYWYQQSLDQGLQFLIQYYNGEERAKGNILERFSAQQFPDLHSELNLSSLELGDSALYFCASSVTEGRDTQYFGPGTRLTVL.

V usage is TRBV11-2 and J usage is TRBJ2-7; 8 bases align to TRBD1. Germline loops: CDR1 SGHAT, CDR2 FQNNGV. The length of the CDR3 is 14 residues. The J segment lost 1 base and the V segment lost 5 bases, leaving 4 bases of the junction unmatched. The CDR3 is CASSRTGRSYEQYF. The CDR3 bases are TGTGCCAGCAGCCGGACAGGGAGGTCCTACGAGCAGTACTTC.

The V gene is TRBV19, the J gene TRBJ2-1; 10 nucleotides agree with TRBD2. Unmatched junction bases numbered 14, after V lost 10 bases and J lost 5 bases. CDR3 length: 16 residues. CDR1 and CDR2 (germline): LNHDA, SQIVND (reference sequence). The CDR3 sequence is CATSGAGGPKDNEQFF. As DNA, the CDR3 is TGTGCCACTTCGGGAGCGGGAGGGCCTAAGGACAATGAGCAGTTCTTC.

As for this clone: The same CDR3 arises from other DNA sequences in this sample as well. The chain links TRBV6-5 to TRBJ2-1; D possibly corresponds to TRBD2 (5 bases). The CDR3 runs 11 residues. Trimming took off 6 bases at V and 6 bases at J, with 6 bases between the two ends. Germline CDR1 reads MNHEY; CDR2 reads SVGAGI. The CDR3: CASSRGNEQFF. The CDR3 DNA is TGTGCCAGCAGCCGGGGCAATGAGCAGTTCTTC.

The chain recombines TRBV19 with TRBJ1-1, with TRBD1 matching 8 bases. Germline-derived CDR1 and CDR2 are LNHDA and SQIVND (reference sequence). V shed 7 bases, J shed 4 bases, and the junction held 8 bases outside the gene matches. CDR3 size: 14 residues. As DNA, the CDR3 is TGTGCCAGTATTGTAGGCACAGGGGGCACTGAAGCTTTCTTT. Its protein is CASIVGTGGTEAFF. Full variable domain (rest looked up from reference TRBV19 and TRBJ1-1): DGGITQSPKYLFRKEGQNVTLSCEQNLNHDAMYWYRQDPGQGLRLIYYSQIVNDFQKGDIAEGYSVSREKKESFPLTVTSAQKNPTAFYLCASIVGTGGTEAFFGQGTRLTVV.

This chain joins TRBV5-8 and TRBJ2-5, with D perhaps TRBD1 (5 bases). This CDR3 region has 18 residues. Germline V gene data show CDR1 as SGHTS and CDR2 as YDEGEE. V lost 0 bases to trimming and J lost 9 bases, with 27 bases between them. CDR3: CASSLGKGMDRSLGAQYF. CDR3 nucleotides: TGTGCCAGCAGCTTGGGAAAGGGAATGGACCGATCTTTAGGGGCCCAGTACTTC. The full variable domain, in which reference TRBV5-8 and TRBJ2-5 provide the parts outside the CDR3, is EAGVTQSPTHLIKTRGQQATLRCSPISGHTSVYWYQQALGLGLQFLLWYDEGEERNRGNFPPRFSGRQFPNYSSELNVNALELEDSALYLCASSLGKGMDRSLGAQYFGPGTRLLVL.

The V and J genes are TRBV29-1 and TRBJ2-5; 8 positions agree with TRBD1. CDR1 SQVTM and CDR2 ANQGSEA come from the germline V gene. V gave up 4 bases and J gave up 3 bases; unmatched junction bases: 4. The CDR3 extends over 13 amino acids. DNA for the CDR3: TGCAGCGTTGGGACAGGGAGTAAAGAGACCCAGTACTTC. Amino acids: CSVGTGSKETQYF.

The V and J genes are TRBV5-8 and TRBJ2-7, with 8 bases fitting TRBD1. Germline V gives CDR1 SGHTS, CDR2 YDEGEE. Trimming took 4 bases from V and 7 from J; bases not matched to a gene: 7. The CDR3 totals 13 residues. The CDR3 loop is CASSPSRDREQYF. CDR3 nucleotide sequence: TGTGCCAGCAGCCCGTCCCGGGACAGGGAGCAGTACTTC.

The rearrangement links TRBV28 to TRBJ1-1, with 7 bases aligning to TRBD1. The V gene end was trimmed by 6 bases and the J gene end by 0 bases; junction bases not matched to a gene: 10. This CDR3 spans 16 amino acids. The V gene's germline CDR1 is MDHEN and CDR2 SYDVKM. This chain's CDR3 is CASSLRGIGMNTEAFF. The CDR3 coding sequence is TGTGCCAGCAGCCTCAGGGGGATTGGTATGAACACTGAAGCTTTCTTT.

This clone was counted only a few times. The chain carries TRBV6-1 and TRBJ2-7, with D uncertain. The V end lost 2 bases, the J end lost 0 bases, and 2 bases lay between the germline ends. The CDR3 runs to 12 residues. Germline CDR1 MNHNS, CDR2 SASEGT. The CDR3 bases are TGTGCCAGCAGTGAACTCTCCTACGAGCAGTACTTC. Its protein is CASSELSYEQYF.

The rearrangement joins TRBV9 to TRBJ2-6; D is uncertain. Trimming took off 0 bases at V and 2 bases at J, with 9 bases between the two ends. Germline CDR1 is SGDLS and CDR2 is YYNGEE. The CDR3 is 16 amino acids. CDR3 region: CASSVAIPAGANVLTF. CDR3 coding DNA: TGTGCCAGCAGCGTAGCTATACCGGCTGGGGCCAACGTCCTGACTTTC.

The chain carries TRBV4-1 and TRBJ2-7; tentative D call: TRBD1 (6 bases). The germline gives CDR1 MGHRA, CDR2 YSYEKL. The V end lost 5 bases, the J end lost 7 bases, and 21 bases lay between the germline ends. This CDR3 spans 15 amino acids. In DNA, the CDR3 is TGCGCCAGCAGCGACGAAATAACAGGGTTGCGGGAGCAGTACTTC. Its translation is CASSDEITGLREQYF.

The chain combines TRBV7-9 with TRBJ2-5; the D gene is possibly TRBD2 (5 bases). The V gene's germline CDR1 is SEHNR and CDR2 FQNEAQ (reference sequence). Trimming stripped 5 bases from V and 2 bases from J, with 12 bases between. There are 14 residues in the CDR3. CDR3 sequence: CASSTYRDQETQYF. The CDR3 DNA sequence: TGTGCCAGCAGCACGTACCGGGATCAAGAGACCCAGTACTTC.